This T cell receptor beta chain was profiled in a study of cytomegalovirus exposure and HLA in healthy donors. Study-wide findings and caveats: Exclusion as indistinguishable affected some V segments, including TRBV6-2 and TRBV6-3. The study labeled 164 TCR beta chains cytomegalovirus-associated. A later analysis reportedly identified an Asian-associated ancestry cluster as carrying fewer N-insertions than the roughly 670-donor mean.

The PCR made use of 60 Vbeta and 13 Jbeta primers. The repertoire was sequenced with immunoSEQ multiplex PCR; TCRdb's copy has only in-frame clones and lacks some. Of fewer than 250,000 clones in the sample, around 81% were seen once. Note on this clone: Its antigen is still unknown.

The CDR3 totals 14 residues. Germline CDR1 SGHVS, CDR2 FQNEAQ. V lost 0 bases, J lost 8 bases, and 10 bases lay in between. The TCR was taken from a woman aged 45-59 years in good health and CMV-seropositive. Sequenced input: PBMCs. The genes are TRBV7-8 and TRBJ1-4, with D possibly being TRBD1 (5 bases). The chain's CDR3 is CASSLARQREKLFF. The CDR3 region has the DNA TGTGCCAGCAGCTTAGCACGACAGCGCGAAAAACTGTTTTTT.